This TCR beta chain was captured by sequencing in a study of T-cell memory formation after mild COVID-19. Background on the study: The TCR clusters were mostly specific to one donor. Broader study findings: The study found balanced CD4/CD8 in clones contracting day 15 to 85 and a CD4+ lean in later expanders. CD4+ contracting clones were mainly CM and EM; CD8+ ones, EMRA.

This clonotype was detected a few times. No antigen is known for it. Libraries for TCRalpha and TCRbeta carried sample barcodes and unique molecular identifiers via 5'RACE. One entry per CDR3 protein results from TCRdb running MiXCR on the 5' RACE reads. This table holds approximately 250,000 distinct CDR3 sequences, over 15% found once. J gave up 5 bases and V 4 bases, and 4 bases lay outside the gene matches. Germline lookup yields CDR1 KGHSH and CDR2 LQKENI. This CDR3 is built from 13 residues. The chain carries TRBV18 and TRBJ2-7, with 8 bases lining up with TRBD1. This sequence originates from a man aged 18 to 29 who had mild COVID-19 (a few samples of this study predate the infection). Cell type and time point are not known. The sample comprised PBMCs or a T cell subset sorted from them (not recorded which). In DNA form, the CDR3 reads TGTGCCAGCTCACAGATGACAGGGGACGAGCAGTACTTC. Amino acid sequence: CASSQMTGDEQYF. Combining the CDR3 with reference TRBV18 and TRBJ2-7 gives the whole variable domain NAGVMQNPRHLVRRRGQEARLRCSPMKGHSHVYWYRQLPEEGLKFMVYLQKENIIDESGMPKERFSAEFPKEGPSILRIQQVVRGDSAAYFCASSQMTGDEQYFGPGTRLTVT.